Reported below is one T cell receptor (beta chain). The donors comprised healthy bone marrow donors. This sample was taken from a study of cytomegalovirus exposure and HLA in healthy donors. The PCR had 60 Vbeta and 13 Jbeta primers. Repertoires were generated with immunoSEQ multiplex PCR, while TCRdb's copy carries only in-frame clones and drops some. The repertoire holds 150,000 to 200,000 clones, with 81% as singletons. Germline V CDR1 and CDR2: MNHNY, SVGAGI (reference sequence). V was trimmed by 0 bases and J by 0 bases, leaving 10 bases between them. The CDR3 consists of 16 residues. The sample was PBMCs. This sequence joins TRBV6-6 and TRBJ2-3, with TRBD1 as a possible D gene (6 bases). The sequence was obtained from a woman between 50 and 59 years old in good health and CMV-seronegative. The CDR3 sequence: CASSYSGHSSTDTQYF. In DNA form, the CDR3 reads TGTGCCAGCAGTTACTCGGGACATTCAAGCACAGATACGCAGTATTTT.